The 24 T cell receptor beta chains reported below all come from one sample, sequenced in a study of spatial heterogeneity in lung cancer. Described time point: blood at routine non-recurrence follow-up after resection. The input material, whole RNA from tumor, nontumor lung or frozen PBMC, was sequenced unsorted. TCRdb called the 5' RACE reads again in MiXCR, with one record for every CDR3 protein. This table holds about 52,000 distinct CDR3 sequences, less than 9% found once. The sample here was PBMCs, taken at follow-up. These receptors were obtained from a female donor with early-stage non-small cell lung cancer.

This clonotype was seen at least ten times. The chain combines TRBV29-1 with TRBJ2-6; D is uncertain. The CDR3 covers 14 residues. Germline-derived CDR1 and CDR2 are SQVTM and ANQGSEA. V was shortened by 0 bases and J by 2 bases, with 5 bases between the two germline ends. The CDR3 DNA is TGCAGCGTTGAAGATCGGGCTGGGGCCAACGTCCTGACTTTC. Translating it yields CSVEDRAGANVLTF.

This clonotype has more than one count but fewer than ten. The V and J genes are TRBV6-2 or TRBV6-3 and TRBJ2-1; D not resolved. Germline V lookup: CDR1 MNHEY, CDR2 SVGEGT. CDR3 length: 14 residues. V lost 6 bases, J lost 1 base, and 10 bases lay in between. This CDR3 is CASRTSGSYNEQFF. For the CDR3, the DNA is TGTGCCAGCAGGACATCCGGTTCCTACAATGAGCAGTTCTTC.

The chain links TRBV3-1 to TRBJ1-5; D is unclear. CDR1 and CDR2 from the germline V gene are LGHDT and YNNKEL (reference sequence). Trimming shortened V by 2 bases and J by 4 bases, and 3 bases separated the two germline ends. The CDR3 loop spans 12 amino acids. The CDR3 loop reads CASSQYNQPQHF. The CDR3 bases are TGTGCCAGCAGCCAATATAATCAGCCCCAGCATTTT. The full variable domain, completed using reference TRBV3-1 and TRBJ1-5, is DTAVSQTPKYLVTQMGNDKSIKCEQNLGHDTMYWYKQDSKKFLKIMFSYNNKELIINETVPNRFSPKSPDKAHLNLHINSLELGDSAVYFCASSQYNQPQHFGDGTRLSIL.

This clonotype came up many times. The chain recombines TRBV4-1 with TRBJ1-1, with D perhaps matching TRBD1 (6 bases). Germline V gene sequence: CDR1 MGHRA, CDR2 YSYEKL. V lost 3 bases and J 2 bases, leaving 13 bases between the germline ends. The CDR3 extends over 15 amino acids. The CDR3 loop is CASSHTGNTNTEAFF. CDR3 nucleotides: TGCGCCAGCAGCCATACAGGGAATACAAACACTGAAGCTTTCTTT.

This rearrangement joins TRBV7-9 to TRBJ2-7, with TRBD2 matching 7 bases. The CDR3 extends over 15 amino acids. V shed 3 bases, J shed 0 bases, and the junction held 5 bases outside the gene matches. The germline V gene encodes CDR1 SEHNR and CDR2 FQNEAQ (reference sequence). The CDR3 sequence is CASSFTGGSSYEQYF. The CDR3 nucleotides are TGTGCCAGCAGCTTCACCGGGGGGTCCTCCTACGAGCAGTACTTC. Supplemented by reference TRBV7-9 and TRBJ2-7, the full variable domain reads DTGVSQNPRHKITKRGQNVTFRCDPISEHNRLYWYRQTLGQGPEFLTYFQNEAQLEKSRLLSDRFSAERPKGSFSTLEIQRTEQGDSAMYLCASSFTGGSSYEQYFGPGTRLTVT.

This sequence joins TRBV2 and TRBJ2-7, with 8 bases matching TRBD2. CDR1 SNHLY and CDR2 FYNNEI come from the germline V gene. This CDR3 has 15 amino acids. J lost 5 bases, V lost 4 bases, and 10 bases had no gene match. The CDR3 reads CASSALGGGMNEQYF. CDR3 DNA sequence: TGTGCCAGCAGTGCTCTGGGCGGGGGGATGAACGAGCAGTACTTC.

This clonotype was observed at least ten times. V gene TRBV9 combines with J gene TRBJ2-6, with D tentatively TRBD2 (5 bases). V lost 7 bases and J lost 2, with 7 bases in between. The CDR3 extends over 13 amino acids. Germline loops: CDR1 SGDLS, CDR2 YYNGEE. CDR3 amino acids: CASQRAGANVLTF. For the CDR3, the DNA is TGTGCCAGCCAGAGGGCTGGGGCCAACGTCCTGACTTTC.

The sample holds a few counts of this clonotype. V usage is TRBV27 and J usage is TRBJ1-4; 8 bases match TRBD1. Germline V gene sequence: CDR1 MNHEY, CDR2 SMNVEV (reference sequence). The CDR3 is 15 residues long. The V gene end was trimmed by 5 bases and the J gene end by 8 bases; junction bases not matched to a gene: 10. The DNA for the CDR3 is TGTGCCAGCAGTGTGGAGGGACAGGCAGGAGAAAAACTGTTTTTT. This codes for CASSVEGQAGEKLFF.

V and J are TRBV12-3 or TRBV12-4 and TRBJ1-4; 8 nucleotides match TRBD1. V was clipped by 2 bases and J by 5 bases; unmatched bases: 4. This CDR3 contains 15 residues. The CDR3 here is CASSLQGAGNEKLFF. In DNA form, the CDR3 reads TGTGCCAGCAGTTTACAGGGGGCCGGCAATGAAAAACTGTTTTTT.

In its sample, this clonotype was seen a few times. The chain uses TRBV15 and TRBJ2-5, with D hard to call. Germline CDR1 LNHNV, CDR2 YYDKDF (reference sequence). The CDR3 covers 12 residues. Between the trimmed V and J ends, which lost 4 bases and 0 bases, there was a span of 3 bases. CDR3 loop: CATSKYQETQYF. DNA for the CDR3: TGTGCCACCAGCAAGTACCAAGAGACCCAGTACTTC.

The sample holds many counts of this clonotype. The chain has TRBV5-1 and TRBJ1-4; TRBD1 matches at 9 bases. The CDR3 covers 16 residues. Per the germline V gene, CDR1 is SGHRS and CDR2 is YFSETQ. After removal of 0 bases from V and 10 bases from J, the junction contained 10 bases not matched to a gene. This CDR3 is CASSLASGTGSGKLFF. In DNA form, the CDR3 reads TGCGCCAGCAGCTTGGCCTCCGGGACAGGGTCCGGAAAACTGTTTTTT.

On this clonotype: The final CDR3 position lacks the conserved phenylalanine or tryptophan, pointing to a likely read error. The chain is built from TRBV7-8 and TRBJ2-1, with no clear D. CDR3 length equals 14 residues. CDR1 SGHVS and CDR2 FQNEAQ come from the germline V gene. V was shortened by 5 bases and J by 9 bases, with 17 bases between the two germline ends. The CDR3 protein is CASSPPELVFEQFS. Written as DNA, the CDR3 is TGTGCCAGCAGCCCACCCGAATTAGTGTTTGAGCAGTTCTCC.

With regard to this clonotype: A read error is possible here, since a much larger clone lies one base away. This sequence joins TRBV28 and TRBJ1-1; 10 bases are a match to TRBD1. The trim removed 7 bases at V and 7 bases at J, leaving 15 bases unmatched. CDR1 is MDHEN and CDR2 is SYDVKM in the germline V gene. The CDR3 sequence is 16 residues long. The CDR3 reads CASIPPFGTGVREAFF. The CDR3 DNA reads TGTGCCAGCATTCCACCCTTCGGGACAGGGGTCCGTGAAGCTTTCTTT.

There are a few counts of this clonotype. The chain links TRBV5-6 to TRBJ1-2; possible D gene TRBD1, 5 bases. The V end lost 0 bases, the J end lost 4 bases, and 10 bases lay between the germline ends. The germline V gene has CDR1 SGHDT and CDR2 YYEEEE. The CDR3 is 14 amino acids. The CDR3 reads CASSLGAGIYGYTF. The CDR3 coding sequence is TGTGCCAGCAGCTTGGGTGCAGGGATCTATGGCTACACCTTC. Together with reference TRBV5-6 and TRBJ1-2, the CDR3 gives the full variable domain: DAGVTQSPTHLIKTRGQQVTLRCSPKSGHDTVSWYQQALGQGPQFIFQYYEEEERQRGNFPDRFSGHQFPNYSSELNVNALLLGDSALYLCASSLGAGIYGYTFGSGTRLTVV.

This clonotype has just a few counts. V gene TRBV7-9 combines with J gene TRBJ1-2; tentative D call: TRBD1 (6 bases). The CDR3 is 14 residues long. Trimming cost V 4 bases and J 3 bases, with 12 bases left between them. Looked up from germline, CDR1 is SEHNR and CDR2 is FQNEAQ (reference sequence). This CDR3 is CASSWGTSHYGYTF. CDR3 coding DNA: TGTGCCAGCAGCTGGGGGACATCCCACTATGGCTACACCTTC.

This clonotype has ten or more counts. This chain uses TRBV9 with TRBJ1-1; no definite D call. In germline, CDR1 is SGDLS, CDR2 YYNGEE. The ends were cut back, 4 bases at V and 5 bases at J, with 15 bases in the middle. The length of the CDR3 is 14 residues. The CDR3 loop is CASSPGLRGTEAFF. In DNA form, the CDR3 reads TGTGCCAGCAGCCCCGGCTTGAGAGGAACTGAAGCTTTCTTT.

This clonotype came up many times. The chain is built from TRBV12-3 or TRBV12-4 and TRBJ1-2; weak D call: TRBD1 (5 bases). The CDR3 spans 12 residues. Trimming shortened V by 3 bases and J by 6 bases, and 8 bases separated the two germline ends. CDR3 nucleotides: TGTGCCAGCAGTTTTAGGGGAGATGGCTACACCTTC. This codes for CASSFRGDGYTF.

This clonotype was counted only a few times. The V gene is TRBV28, the J gene TRBJ2-1, with D perhaps TRBD2 (7 bases). This CDR3 region has 17 residues. In germline, CDR1 is MDHEN, CDR2 SYDVKM. The ends were cut back, 2 bases at V and 3 bases at J, with 17 bases in the middle. The CDR3 spells CASSLIGGGLLYNEQFF. In nucleotides, the CDR3 is TGTGCCAGCAGTTTAATTGGAGGGGGACTACTCTACAATGAGCAGTTCTTC.

In this sample, this clonotype turned up many times. The chain employs TRBV29-1 and TRBJ2-1; possibly TRBD1 for D (6 bases). CDR3 size: 12 residues. The ends were cut back, 7 bases at V and 4 bases at J, with 11 bases in the middle. The V gene's germline CDR1 is SQVTM and CDR2 ANQGSEA. CDR3 protein: CSGNRDYNEQFF. The CDR3 bases are TGCAGCGGGAACAGGGATTACAATGAGCAGTTCTTC.

This clonotype was observed a handful of times. The chain employs TRBV6-1 and TRBJ1-1, with D unresolved. Germline lookup yields CDR1 MNHNS and CDR2 SASEGT. V lost 6 bases and J 0 bases, leaving 8 bases between the germline ends. CDR3 length: 13 amino acids. CDR3 residues: CASRTTLNTEAFF. In nucleotides, the CDR3 is TGTGCCAGCAGGACCACCTTGAACACTGAAGCTTTCTTT.

There are many counts of this clonotype. This chain connects TRBV5-1 to TRBJ2-5; maybe TRBD2 (7 bases). Trimming left V 5 bases short and J 5 bases short, with 16 bases between. Germline V gene sequence: CDR1 SGHRS, CDR2 YFSETQ. The CDR3 is made up of 14 amino acids. CDR3 residues: CASRPFRGAETQYF. The DNA for the CDR3 is TGCGCCAGCAGACCTTTTCGGGGGGCCGAGACCCAGTACTTC.

This clonotype was observed many times. The chain joins TRBV7-3 to TRBJ2-1; D is uncertain. The CDR3 has 15 amino acids. Trimming cost V 5 bases and J 8 bases, with 19 bases left between them. Germline CDR1 is SGHTA and CDR2 is FQGTGA. This CDR3 reads CASSRTPGVGDEQFF. The CDR3 DNA sequence: TGTGCCAGCAGCAGAACCCCTGGGGTAGGCGATGAGCAGTTCTTC. Based on the CDR3 plus reference TRBV7-3 and TRBJ2-1, the full variable domain is GAGVSQTPSNKVTEKGKYVELRCDPISGHTALYWYRQSLGQGPEFLIYFQGTGAADDSGLPNDRFFAVRPEGSVSTLKIQRTERGDSAVYLCASSRTPGVGDEQFFGPGTRLTVL.

The gene calls are TRBV7-2 and TRBJ2-7, with D tentatively TRBD1 (6 bases). The CDR3 has 13 amino acids. CDR1 SGHTA and CDR2 FQGNSA come from the germline V gene. V was shortened by 5 bases and J by 11 bases, with 19 bases between the two germline ends. CDR3 amino acids: CASSQTGYLLEYF. The CDR3 DNA reads as TGTGCCAGCAGCCAGACAGGATACCTCCTGGAGTACTTC.

This rearrangement joins TRBV5-1 to TRBJ2-7; D possibly corresponds to TRBD1 (6 bases). The V gene lost 0 bases and the J gene lost 9 bases, with 19 bases spanning the gap. CDR1 and CDR2 from the germline V gene are SGHRS and YFSETQ. This CDR3 is 15 amino acids long. CDR3 nucleotide sequence: TGCGCCAGCAGCTTGGGACGACAGGCAACGTTGGTGCAGTACTTC. Its translation: CASSLGRQATLVQYF.